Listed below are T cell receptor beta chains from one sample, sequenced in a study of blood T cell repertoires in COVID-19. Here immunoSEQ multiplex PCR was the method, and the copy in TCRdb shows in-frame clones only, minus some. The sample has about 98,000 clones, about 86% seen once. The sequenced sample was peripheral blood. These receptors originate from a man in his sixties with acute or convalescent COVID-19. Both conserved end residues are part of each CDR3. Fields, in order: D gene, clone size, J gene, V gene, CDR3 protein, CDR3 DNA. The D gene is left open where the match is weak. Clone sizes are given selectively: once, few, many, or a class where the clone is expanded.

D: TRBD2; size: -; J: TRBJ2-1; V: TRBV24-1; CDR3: CATSDSGLAGKGPYNEQFF; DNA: TGTGCCACCAGTGATTCAGGACTAGCGGGTAAAGGTCCATACAATGAGCAGTTCTTC
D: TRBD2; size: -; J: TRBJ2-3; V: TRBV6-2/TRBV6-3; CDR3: CASSLRTSRSSTDTQYF; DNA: TGTGCCAGCAGTCTTCGGACTAGTCGATCTAGCACAGATACGCAGTATTTT
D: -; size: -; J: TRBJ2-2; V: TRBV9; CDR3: CASSVAGVVAGELFF; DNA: TGTGCCAGCAGCGTAGCGGGAGTGGTGGCCGGGGAGCTGTTTTTT
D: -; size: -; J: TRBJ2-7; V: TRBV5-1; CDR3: CASSWGQGGEYEQYF; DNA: TGCGCCAGCAGCTGGGGTCAAGGGGGGGAGTACGAGCAGTACTTC
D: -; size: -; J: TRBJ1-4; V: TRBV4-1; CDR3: CASSQEGQGGEKLFF; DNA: TGCGCCAGCAGCCAAGAAGGCCAGGGTGGTGAAAAACTGTTTTTT
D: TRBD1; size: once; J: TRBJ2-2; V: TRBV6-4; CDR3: CASSDSPGGNTGELFF; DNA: TGTGCCAGCAGTGACTCCCCAGGGGGGAACACCGGGGAGCTGTTTTTT
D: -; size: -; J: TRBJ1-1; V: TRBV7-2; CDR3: CASSLAQGGTEAFF; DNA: TGTGCCAGCAGCTTAGCGCAGGGTGGTACTGAAGCTTTCTTT
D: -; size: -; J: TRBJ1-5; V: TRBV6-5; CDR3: CASRGRGADNQPQHF; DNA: TGTGCCAGCAGGGGGAGGGGGGCGGACAATCAGCCCCAGCATTTT
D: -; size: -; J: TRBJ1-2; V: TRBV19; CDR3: CASRRGQSPGYGYTF; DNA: TGTGCCAGCCGTAGAGGACAGTCCCCGGGGTATGGCTACACCTTC
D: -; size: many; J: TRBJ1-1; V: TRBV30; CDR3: CAWTEGHTEAFF; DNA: TGTGCCTGGACTGAGGGCCACACTGAAGCTTTCTTT
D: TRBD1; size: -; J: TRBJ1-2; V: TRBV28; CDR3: CASSSTGGYGYTF; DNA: TGTGCCAGCAGTTCCACAGGGGGCTATGGCTACACCTTC
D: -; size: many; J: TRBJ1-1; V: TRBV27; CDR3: CASGWSRGNTEAFF; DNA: TGTGCCAGCGGCTGGAGTAGGGGTAACACTGAAGCTTTCTTT
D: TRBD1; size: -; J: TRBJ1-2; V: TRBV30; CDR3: CACPGDRGNYGYTF; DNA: TGTGCCTGCCCCGGGGACAGGGGTAACTATGGCTACACCTTC
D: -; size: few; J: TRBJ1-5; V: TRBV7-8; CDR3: CASSLARVSNQPQHF; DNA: TGTGCCAGCAGCTTAGCCCGGGTGAGCAATCAGCCCCAGCATTTT
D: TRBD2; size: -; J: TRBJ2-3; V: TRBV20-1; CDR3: CSASDLVGRAGDTQYF; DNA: TGCAGTGCTAGTGATCTCGTAGGGAGGGCTGGAGATACGCAGTATTTT
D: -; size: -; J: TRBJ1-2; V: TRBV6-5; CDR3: CASSLISGARRGYTF; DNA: TGTGCCAGCAGCCTTATATCAGGAGCCCGGAGGGGCTACACCTTC
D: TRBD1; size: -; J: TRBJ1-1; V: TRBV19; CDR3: CASSIDRGNTEAFF; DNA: TGTGCCAGTAGTATCGACAGGGGGAATACTGAAGCTTTCTTT
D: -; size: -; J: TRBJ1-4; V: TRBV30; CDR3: CAWSPGGGGEKLFF; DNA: TGTGCCTGGAGTCCGGGGGGGGGTGGCGAAAAACTGTTTTTT
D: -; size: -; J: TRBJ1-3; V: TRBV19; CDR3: CASTRGGSGNTIYF; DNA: TGTGCCAGCACTCGGGGAGGGTCTGGAAACACCATATATTTT
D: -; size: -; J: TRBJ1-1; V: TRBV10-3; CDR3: CAISESPGQLNTEAFF; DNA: TGTGCCATCAGTGAGTCCCCAGGACAGCTGAACACTGAAGCTTTCTTT
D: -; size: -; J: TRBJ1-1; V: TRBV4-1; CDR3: CASSQEEGRGTEAFF; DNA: TGCGCCAGCAGCCAAGAGGAGGGGCGGGGAACTGAAGCTTTCTTT
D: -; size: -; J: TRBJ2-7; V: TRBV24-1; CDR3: CATSDWLGAYYF; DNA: TGTGCCACCAGTGATTGGTTGGGGGCGTATTACTTC
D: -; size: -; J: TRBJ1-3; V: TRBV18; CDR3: CASSPTGQPSGDTIYF; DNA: TGTGCCAGCTCACCAACAGGACAGCCGTCCGGGGACACCATATATTTT
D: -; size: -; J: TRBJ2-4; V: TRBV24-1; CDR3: CATSYKNIQYF; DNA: TGTGCCACCAGCTATAAAAACATTCAGTACTTC
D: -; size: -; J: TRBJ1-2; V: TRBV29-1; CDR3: CSVANTGGYTF; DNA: TGCAGCGTTGCAAATACAGGTGGCTACACCTTC
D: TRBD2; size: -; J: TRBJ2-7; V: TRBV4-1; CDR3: CASSTQTSGSYEQYF; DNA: TGCGCCAGCAGCACCCAGACTAGCGGGTCCTACGAGCAGTACTTC
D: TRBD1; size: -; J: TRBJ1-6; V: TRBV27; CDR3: CASSPGTGGYSPLHF; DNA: TGTGCCAGCAGTCCCGGGACAGGGGGCTATTCACCCCTCCACTTT
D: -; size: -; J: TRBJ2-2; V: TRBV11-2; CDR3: CASSLRRSANTGELFF; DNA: TGTGCCAGCAGCCTTCGGAGGTCCGCGAACACCGGGGAGCTGTTTTTT
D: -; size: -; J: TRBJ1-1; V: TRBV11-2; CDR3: CASTHKIDRRNTEAFF; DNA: TGTGCCAGCACCCACAAAATAGACAGGAGGAACACTGAAGCTTTCTTT
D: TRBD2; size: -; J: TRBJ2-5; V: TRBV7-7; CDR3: CASSQGTSGGYQETQYF; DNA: TGTGCTAGCAGCCAAGGGACTAGCGGGGGTTACCAAGAGACCCAGTACTTC
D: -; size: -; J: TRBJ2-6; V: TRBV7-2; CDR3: CASRTDSGANVLTF; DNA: TGTGCCAGCAGGACAGACTCTGGGGCCAACGTCCTGACTTTC
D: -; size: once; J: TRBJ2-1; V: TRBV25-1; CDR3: CASSESRDKKDYNEQFF; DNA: TGTGCCAGCAGTGAAAGTCGGGACAAAAAAGACTACAATGAGCAGTTCTTC
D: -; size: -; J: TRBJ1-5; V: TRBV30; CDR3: CAWSPSGRGFNQPQHF; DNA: TGTGCCTGGAGCCCCTCGGGTAGGGGCTTCAATCAGCCCCAGCATTTT
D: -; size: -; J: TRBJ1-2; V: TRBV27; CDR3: CASSHYGGQPYGYTF; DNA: TGTGCCAGCAGCCATTACGGGGGGCAACCCTATGGCTACACCTTC
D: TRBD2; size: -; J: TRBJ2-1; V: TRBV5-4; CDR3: CASSRGRTSGSYNEQFF; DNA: TGTGCCAGCAGCCGGGGACGGACTAGCGGCTCCTACAATGAGCAGTTCTTC
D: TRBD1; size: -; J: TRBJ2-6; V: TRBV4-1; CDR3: CASSLTGDRTGANVLTF; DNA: TGCGCCAGCAGCTTGACAGGGGATCGGACTGGGGCCAACGTCCTGACTTTC
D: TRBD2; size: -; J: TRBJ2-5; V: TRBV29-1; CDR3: CSVTEGLAQETQYF; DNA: TGCAGCGTTACCGAGGGACTAGCCCAAGAGACCCAGTACTTC
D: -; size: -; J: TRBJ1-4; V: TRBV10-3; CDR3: CATTPTVRGEKLFF; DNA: TGTGCCACTACCCCGACAGTACGTGGTGAAAAACTGTTTTTT
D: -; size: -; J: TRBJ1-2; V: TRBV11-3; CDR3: CAISTGERGYTF; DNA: TGTGCCATCAGCACCGGGGAGAGAGGCTACACCTTC
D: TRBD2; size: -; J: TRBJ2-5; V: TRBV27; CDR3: CASAVQSAGEGETQYF; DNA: TGTGCCAGCGCAGTACAGTCCGCGGGAGAGGGGGAGACCCAGTACTTC
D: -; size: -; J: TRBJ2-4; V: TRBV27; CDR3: CASSLRGGAGEATNIQYF; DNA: TGTGCCAGCAGCCTTAGGGGGGGGGCAGGGGAGGCGACAAACATTCAGTACTTC
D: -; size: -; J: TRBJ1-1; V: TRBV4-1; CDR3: CASSPTGWGENTEAFF; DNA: TGCGCCAGCAGCCCGACCGGCTGGGGGGAGAACACTGAAGCTTTCTTT
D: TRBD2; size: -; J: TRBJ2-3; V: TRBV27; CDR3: CASSLDGIAGSSTDTQYF; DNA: TGTGCCAGCAGTTTAGACGGGATAGCGGGATCTAGCACAGATACGCAGTATTTT
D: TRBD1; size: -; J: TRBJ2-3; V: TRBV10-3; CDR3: CAISPRTGADTQYF; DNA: TGTGCCATCAGCCCCCGGACAGGGGCAGATACGCAGTATTTT
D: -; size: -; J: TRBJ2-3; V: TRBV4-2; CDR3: CASSGTGTDTQYF; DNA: TGTGCCAGCAGCGGGACTGGTACAGATACGCAGTATTTT
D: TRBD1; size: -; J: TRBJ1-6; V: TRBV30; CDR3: CARDNRGDSPLHF; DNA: TGTGCCCGGGACAACAGGGGGGATTCACCCCTCCACTTT
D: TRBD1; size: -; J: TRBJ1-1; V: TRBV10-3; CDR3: CAIGTGGTEAFF; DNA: TGTGCCATAGGGACAGGGGGCACTGAAGCTTTCTTT
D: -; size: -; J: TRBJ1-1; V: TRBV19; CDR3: CASSMLGEDTEAFF; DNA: TGTGCCAGTAGTATGTTGGGGGAGGACACTGAAGCTTTCTTT
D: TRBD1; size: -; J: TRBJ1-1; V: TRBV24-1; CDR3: CATVTGEEAFF; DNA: TGTGCCACCGTTACAGGGGAAGAAGCTTTCTTT
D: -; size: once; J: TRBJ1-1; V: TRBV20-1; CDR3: CSASIGNTEAFF; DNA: TGCAGTGCTAGTATCGGTAACACTGAAGCTTTCTTT
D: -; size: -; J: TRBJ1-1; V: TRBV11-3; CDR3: CASSLPGNTEAFF; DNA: TGTGCCAGCAGCTTACCAGGGAACACTGAAGCTTTCTTT
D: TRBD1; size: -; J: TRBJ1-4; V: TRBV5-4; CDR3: CASSSTGDREKLFF; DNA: TGTGCCAGCAGCTCGACAGGGGACCGGGAAAAACTGTTTTTT
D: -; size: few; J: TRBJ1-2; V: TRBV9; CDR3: CASSEGAGPNYGYTF; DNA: TGTGCCAGCAGCGAAGGGGCGGGGCCAAACTATGGCTACACCTTC
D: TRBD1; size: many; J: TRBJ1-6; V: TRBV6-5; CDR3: CASCPGQGALSPLHF; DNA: TGTGCCAGCTGTCCCGGACAGGGGGCGCTTTCACCCCTCCACTTT
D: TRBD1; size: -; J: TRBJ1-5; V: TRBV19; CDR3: CASRPRDRASNQPQHF; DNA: TGTGCCAGTAGACCCCGTGACAGGGCTAGCAATCAGCCCCAGCATTTT
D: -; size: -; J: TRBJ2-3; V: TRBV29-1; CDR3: CSVVGGHSSTDTQYF; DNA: TGCAGCGTTGTTGGAGGGCATTCTAGCACAGATACGCAGTATTTT
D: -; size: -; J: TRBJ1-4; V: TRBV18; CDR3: CASSPKQATNEKLFF; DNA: TGTGCCAGCTCACCAAAGCAGGCAACTAATGAAAAACTGTTTTTT